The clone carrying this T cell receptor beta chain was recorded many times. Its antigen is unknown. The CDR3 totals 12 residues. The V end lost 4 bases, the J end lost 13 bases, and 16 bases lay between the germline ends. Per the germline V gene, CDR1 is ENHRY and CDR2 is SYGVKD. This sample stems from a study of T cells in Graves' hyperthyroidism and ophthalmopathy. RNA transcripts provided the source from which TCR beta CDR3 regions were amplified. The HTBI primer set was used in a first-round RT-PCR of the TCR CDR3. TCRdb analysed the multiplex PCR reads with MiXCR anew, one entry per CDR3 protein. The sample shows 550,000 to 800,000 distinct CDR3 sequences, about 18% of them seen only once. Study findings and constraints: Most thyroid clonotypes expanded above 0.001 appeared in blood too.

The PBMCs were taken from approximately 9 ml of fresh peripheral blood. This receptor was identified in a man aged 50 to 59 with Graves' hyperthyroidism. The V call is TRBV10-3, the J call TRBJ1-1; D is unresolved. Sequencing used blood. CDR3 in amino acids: CAISGAGNFVFF. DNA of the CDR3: TGTGCCATCAGTGGAGCGGGGAATTTTGTTTTCTTT.